These 20 T cell receptor beta chains were sequenced from one sample in a study of T-cell memory formation after mild COVID-19 (dated by TCRdb to 2020 to 2022). Libraries were made using 5' RACE. TCRdb lists the instrument as Illumina NovaSeq 6000. TCRdb ran its own pipeline on the public reads, namely fastp trimming at Q25 and MiXCR clone calling, and kept in-frame beta chains. Each CDR3 protein gets just one entry, which takes the most common genes and DNA from the rows behind it. The sample table lists 300,000 to 350,000 distinct CDR3 sequences, more than 13% of them with a count of one. Jointly, the top ten make up approximately 22% of the sample. Source material: PBMCs or a T cell subset sorted from them (not recorded which). The receptors derive from a man younger than 30 who had mild COVID-19 (a few samples of this study predate the infection). The sample titles of this study are shuffled in the database, so cell type and time point are left out; the donor was told from shared clones.

The table lists this clonotype with a count of one. J is TRBJ2-1 and V is TRBV13; D remains unclear. Germline CDR1 and CDR2: PRHDT and FYEKMQ (reference sequence). The CDR3 consists of 16 residues. The ends were cut back, 4 bases at V and 4 bases at J, with 17 bases in the middle. The CDR3, as DNA: TGTGCCAGCAGCTCGCCGTGGTCAGTAACTTACAATGAGCAGTTCTTC. The encoded protein is CASSSPWSVTYNEQFF.

In this sample, this clonotype turned up many times. The V call is TRBV4-1, the J call TRBJ2-1; a weak D match, TRBD1 (6 bases). V gave up 1 base and J gave up 7 bases, with 14 bases separating them. The CDR3 is 15 residues long. Germline loops: CDR1 MGHRA, CDR2 YSYEKL. CDR3 in amino acids: CASSQGWGLGNEQFF. Here the CDR3 DNA reads TGCGCCAGCAGCCAAGGTTGGGGGCTAGGAAATGAGCAGTTCTTC.

This clonotype was recorded once. The V gene is TRBV20-1, the J gene TRBJ2-5; D might be TRBD1 or TRBD2, each matching 5 bases. From germline, CDR1 is DFQATT and CDR2 SNEGSKA (reference sequence). V was cut by 4 bases and J by 5 bases, with 11 bases left in between. The CDR3 runs to 12 residues. This CDR3 is CSANFREETQYF. The CDR3 DNA sequence: TGCAGTGCTAATTTCAGGGAGGAGACCCAGTACTTC.

This clonotype has a handful of counts. This chain links TRBV7-9 with TRBJ2-5; maybe TRBD1 (6 bases). V was shortened by 3 bases and J by 0 bases, with 8 bases between the two germline ends. The length of the CDR3 is 14 residues. CDR1 SEHNR and CDR2 FQNEAQ come from the germline V gene (reference sequence). CDR3 DNA sequence: TGTGCCAGCAGCTTCAGGGGAGACCAAGAGACCCAGTACTTC. The encoded protein is CASSFRGDQETQYF.

This clonotype was detected only a few times. CDR3 protein: CASSPDGRGPRETQYF. CDR3 in DNA: TGCGCCAGCAGCCCGGACGGCCGGGGGCCCAGAGAGACCCAGTACTTC. The chain carries TRBV4-3 and TRBJ2-5; possibly TRBD1 or TRBD2 for D (6 bases each). This CDR3 has 16 residues. V lost 4 bases, J lost 4 bases, and 19 bases lay in between. Germline V gives CDR1 LGHNA, CDR2 YSLEER.

This chain uses TRBV3-1 with TRBJ2-1; 7 nucleotides align to TRBD2. CDR3 length: 14 amino acids. Germline CDR1 is LGHDT and CDR2 is YNNKEL (reference sequence). V shed 4 bases and J 4 bases; nucleotides not matched to a gene: 4. CDR3 sequence reads: CASSRASGYNEQFF. The DNA for the CDR3 is TGTGCCAGCAGCCGGGCTAGCGGATACAATGAGCAGTTCTTC.

This clonotype was seen repeatedly, ten times or more. This rearrangement joins TRBV12-3 or TRBV12-4 to TRBJ1-2, with unresolved D. V was pared by 5 bases and J by 0 bases, with 13 bases between. This CDR3 is 15 amino acids long. CDR3 loop: CASSSRRTTNYGYTF. The CDR3 DNA follows: TGTGCCAGCAGTAGCCGTAGGACTACTAACTATGGCTACACCTTC.

This clonotype was seen only a few times. Relative to the germline gene, one junction end is altered; a read error may explain this. The V gene is TRBV7-7, the J gene TRBJ2-3, with a possible D match to TRBD1 (6 bases). The CDR3 sequence is 17 residues long. CDR1 and CDR2 from the germline V gene are SSHAT and FNYEAQ (reference sequence). The CDR3, as DNA: TGTGCTAGCAGTCCATCAGTCGGGGACAACGTAAGAGATACGCAGTATTTT. It specifies CASSPSVGDNVRDTQYF.

CDR3 coding DNA: TGTGCCAGCAGCCTCACTAGCGGGGGAAACGAGCAGTACGTC. It codes for CASSLTSGGNEQYV. The chain joins TRBV7-9 to TRBJ2-7; TRBD2 matches 11 bases. This CDR3 contains 14 residues. Germline V gene data show CDR1 as SEHNR and CDR2 as FQNEAQ (reference sequence). The V and J ends lost 5 bases and 5 bases, in that order; junction bases with no gene match: 5.

This clonotype was detected only a few times. The chain uses TRBV2 and TRBJ2-5; TRBD2 aligns across 7 bases. V was clipped by 6 bases and J by 1 base; unmatched bases: 2. The CDR3 is made up of 13 amino acids. Germline V gene data show CDR1 as SNHLY and CDR2 as FYNNEI. The CDR3: CASRRGSQETQYF. CDR3 bases: TGTGCCAGCAGGCGGGGGTCCCAAGAGACCCAGTACTTC.

The table lists this clonotype with a few counts. The V call is TRBV11-2, the J call TRBJ2-7; D is unresolved. The CDR3 covers 13 residues. Trimming cost V 3 bases and J 1 base, with 7 bases left between them. Germline CDR1 and CDR2: SGHAT and FQNNGV. CDR3 residues: CASSLAQSYEQYF. As DNA, the CDR3 is TGTGCCAGCAGCTTGGCGCAATCCTACGAGCAGTACTTC.

This clonotype has a count of ten or more. The rearrangement joins TRBV4-2 to TRBJ2-7; the match to TRBD2 covers 11 bases. Trimming at V came to 1 base and at J to 4 bases, leaving 6 bases not matched to a gene. The CDR3 length is 16 residues. CDR1 is LGHNA and CDR2 is YNFKEQ in the germline V gene. The CDR3 nucleotides read TGTGCCAGCAGCCAAGCGCTTAGCGGGGGGGCGTACGAGCAGTACTTC. It is translated as CASSQALSGGAYEQYF.

The chain has TRBV19 and TRBJ2-7; 7 nucleotides line up with TRBD1. The CDR3 length is 15 residues. V trimming: 5 bases; J trimming: 7 bases; junction bases outside the gene matches: 14. Germline V CDR1 and CDR2: LNHDA, SQIVND (reference sequence). CDR3: CASSERQGLSREQYF. For the CDR3, the DNA is TGTGCCAGTAGTGAGAGACAGGGTCTCTCAAGGGAGCAGTACTTC.

The chain couples TRBV6-2 or TRBV6-3 to TRBJ2-1, with D perhaps matching TRBD1 (6 bases). V dropped 5 bases and J dropped 0 bases, with 11 bases sitting between them. Germline-derived CDR1 and CDR2 are MNHEY and SVGEGT. This CDR3 spans 15 amino acids. CDR3 region: CASSEGQGSYNEQFF. The CDR3 DNA sequence: TGTGCCAGCAGTGAGGGACAAGGCTCCTACAATGAGCAGTTCTTC.

The rearrangement uses TRBV7-6 and TRBJ1-2; D remains unclear. CDR1 and CDR2 (germline): SGHVS, FNYEAQ. This CDR3 contains 15 residues. Trimming removed 0 bases from V and 4 bases from J, with 12 bases in between. The CDR3 DNA follows: TGTGCCAGCAGCTTAGCGGGGTCGCCGTTCTATGGCTACACCTTC. Amino acid sequence: CASSLAGSPFYGYTF. The whole variable domain, remainder taken from reference TRBV7-6 and TRBJ1-2, is GAGVSQSPRYKVTKRGQDVALRCDPISGHVSLYWYRQALGQGPEFLTYFNYEAQQDKSGLPNDRFSAERPEGSISTLTIQRTEQRDSAMYRCASSLAGSPFYGYTFGSGTRLTVV.

This clonotype was detected a few times. This chain uses TRBV6-5 with TRBJ2-2; D may be TRBD1 or TRBD2 (6 bases each). Trimming pared 2 bases from V and 7 bases from J, leaving 11 bases between. Per the germline V gene, CDR1 is MNHEY and CDR2 is SVGAGI. The CDR3 is 14 residues long. The CDR3 is CASSYQQGGGELFF. The CDR3 bases are TGTGCCAGCAGTTACCAACAGGGAGGCGGGGAGCTGTTTTTT.

The V gene is TRBV24-1, the J gene TRBJ2-1; 11 nucleotides align to TRBD1. The CDR3 contains 15 residues. Germline lookup yields CDR1 KGHDR and CDR2 SFDVKD. V was pared by 3 bases and J by 6 bases, with 3 bases of the junction left unmatched. CDR3 sequence: CATSDPGTGGNEQFF. In nucleotides, the CDR3 is TGTGCCACCAGTGATCCGGGGACAGGGGGCAATGAGCAGTTCTTC.

In this sample, this clonotype turned up a few times. This chain connects TRBV5-6 to TRBJ2-3, with 16 bases fitting TRBD2. V lost 5 bases and J lost 1; bases outside the gene matches: 7. CDR3 length: 18 amino acids. Germline-derived CDR1 and CDR2 are SGHDT and YYEEEE. For the CDR3, the DNA is TGTGCCAGCAGACCACCGGGACTAGCGGGGGGGGGCACAGATACGCAGTATTTT. Amino acids: CASRPPGLAGGGTDTQYF.

This chain links TRBV14 with TRBJ2-3; D is uncertain. Per germline, CDR1 SGHDN and CDR2 FVKESK. The V gene lost 0 bases and the J gene lost 4 bases, with 5 bases spanning the gap. CDR3 length: 13 residues. CDR3 residues: CASSQEPPDTQYF. The CDR3 DNA reads as TGTGCCAGCAGCCAAGAGCCCCCAGATACGCAGTATTTT.

The chain carries TRBV7-9 and TRBJ1-5; a possible D gene is TRBD1 (6 bases). This CDR3 is built from 16 residues. V was cut by 5 bases and J by 2 bases, with 16 bases left in between. The germline CDR1 and CDR2 sequences are SEHNR and FQNEAQ (reference sequence). The CDR3 here is CASSDWTVSGNQPQHF. The CDR3 region has the DNA TGTGCCAGCAGCGACTGGACAGTTAGTGGCAATCAGCCCCAGCATTTT.